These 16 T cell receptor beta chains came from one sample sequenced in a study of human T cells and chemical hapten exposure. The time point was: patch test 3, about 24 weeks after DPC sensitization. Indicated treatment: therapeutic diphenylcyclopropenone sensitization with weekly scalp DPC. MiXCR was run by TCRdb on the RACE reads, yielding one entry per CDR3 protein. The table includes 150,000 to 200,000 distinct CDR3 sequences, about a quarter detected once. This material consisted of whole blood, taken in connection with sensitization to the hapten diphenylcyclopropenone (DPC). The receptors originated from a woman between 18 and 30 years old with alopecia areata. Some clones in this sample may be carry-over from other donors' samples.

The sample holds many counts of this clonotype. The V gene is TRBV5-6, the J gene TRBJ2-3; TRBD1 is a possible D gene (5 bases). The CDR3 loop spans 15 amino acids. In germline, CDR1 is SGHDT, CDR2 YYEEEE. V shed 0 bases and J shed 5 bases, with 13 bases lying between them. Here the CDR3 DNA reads TGTGCCAGCAGCTTGGACCCAGGGCCGAGAGATACGCAGTATTTT. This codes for CASSLDPGPRDTQYF.

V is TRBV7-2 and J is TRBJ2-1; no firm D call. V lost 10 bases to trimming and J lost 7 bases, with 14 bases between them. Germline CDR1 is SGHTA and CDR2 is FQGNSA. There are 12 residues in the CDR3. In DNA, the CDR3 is TGTGCCACCCCGGACGGTCGAAATGAGCAGTTCTTC. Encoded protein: CATPDGRNEQFF.

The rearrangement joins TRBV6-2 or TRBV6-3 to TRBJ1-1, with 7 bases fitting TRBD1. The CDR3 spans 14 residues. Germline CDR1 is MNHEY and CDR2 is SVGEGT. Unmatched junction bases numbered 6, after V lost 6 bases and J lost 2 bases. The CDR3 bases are TGTGCCAGCAGGCCGGGACAGTCTAACACTGAAGCTTTCTTT. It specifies CASRPGQSNTEAFF.

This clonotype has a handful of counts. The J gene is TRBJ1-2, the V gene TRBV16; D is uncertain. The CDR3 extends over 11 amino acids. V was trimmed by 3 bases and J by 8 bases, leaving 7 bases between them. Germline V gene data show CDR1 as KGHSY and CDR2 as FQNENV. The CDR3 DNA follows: TGTGCCAGCAGCCAGGGGATCGGCTACACCTTC. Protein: CASSQGIGYTF.

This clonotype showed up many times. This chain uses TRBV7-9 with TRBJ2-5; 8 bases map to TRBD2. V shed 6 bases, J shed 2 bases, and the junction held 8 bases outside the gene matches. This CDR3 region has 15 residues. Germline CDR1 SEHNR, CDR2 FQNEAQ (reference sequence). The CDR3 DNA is TGTGCCAGCAGTAGGCTAGCGGGTACACAAGAGACCCAGTACTTC. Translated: CASSRLAGTQETQYF.

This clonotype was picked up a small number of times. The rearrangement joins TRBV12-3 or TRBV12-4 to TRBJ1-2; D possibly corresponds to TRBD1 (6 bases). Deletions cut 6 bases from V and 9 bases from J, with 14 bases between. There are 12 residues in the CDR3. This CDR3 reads CASSIRGDRYTF. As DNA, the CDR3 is TGTGCCAGCAGCATTAGGGGGGATCGCTACACCTTC.

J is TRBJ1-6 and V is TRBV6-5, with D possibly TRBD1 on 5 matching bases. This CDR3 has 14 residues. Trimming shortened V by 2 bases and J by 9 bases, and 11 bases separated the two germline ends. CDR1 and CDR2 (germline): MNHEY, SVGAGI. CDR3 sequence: CASSYGSRGSPLHF. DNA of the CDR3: TGTGCCAGCAGTTACGGATCGAGGGGTTCACCCCTCCACTTT.

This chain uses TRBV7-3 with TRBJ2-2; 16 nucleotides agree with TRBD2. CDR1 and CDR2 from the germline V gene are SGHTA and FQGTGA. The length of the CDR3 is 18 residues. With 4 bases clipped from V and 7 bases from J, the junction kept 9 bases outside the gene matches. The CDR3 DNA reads TGTGCCAGCAGCTCGCCGGGACTAGCGGGAGGGCCAGGCGGGGAGCTGTTTTTT. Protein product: CASSSPGLAGGPGGELFF.

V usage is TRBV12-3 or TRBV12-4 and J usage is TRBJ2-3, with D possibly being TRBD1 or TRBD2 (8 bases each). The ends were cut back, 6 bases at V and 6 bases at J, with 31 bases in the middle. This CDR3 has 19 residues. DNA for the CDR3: TGTGCCAGCAGCCTTAGGCTCCAGGGGGCCGGCGGGAGGCTTGATACGCAGTATTTT. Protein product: CASSLRLQGAGGRLDTQYF.

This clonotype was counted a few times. The CDR3 DNA follows: TGTGCCAGCAGCCAAGGGAGCGGTAGTGGGGGGGAGACCCAGTACTTC. Translated, it gives CASSQGSGSGGETQYF. The chain combines TRBV4-2 with TRBJ2-5; D perhaps matches TRBD2 (6 bases). CDR1 is LGHNA and CDR2 is YNFKEQ in the germline V gene. This CDR3 region has 16 residues. V was trimmed by 1 base and J by 5 bases, leaving 17 bases between them.

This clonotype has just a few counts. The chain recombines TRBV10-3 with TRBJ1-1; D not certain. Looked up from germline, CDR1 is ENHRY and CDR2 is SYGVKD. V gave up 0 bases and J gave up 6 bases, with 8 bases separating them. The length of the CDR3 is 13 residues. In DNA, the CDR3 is TGTGCCATCAGTGAGTCCTCACAAGCTGAAGCTTTCTTT. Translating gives CAISESSQAEAFF.

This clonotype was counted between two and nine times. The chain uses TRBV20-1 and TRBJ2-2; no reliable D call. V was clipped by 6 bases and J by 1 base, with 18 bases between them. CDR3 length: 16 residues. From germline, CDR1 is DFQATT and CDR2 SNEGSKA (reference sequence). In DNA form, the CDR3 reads TGCAGTGCCTTCACAATGGGGATAAGGAACACCGGGGAGCTGTTTTTT. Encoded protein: CSAFTMGIRNTGELFF.

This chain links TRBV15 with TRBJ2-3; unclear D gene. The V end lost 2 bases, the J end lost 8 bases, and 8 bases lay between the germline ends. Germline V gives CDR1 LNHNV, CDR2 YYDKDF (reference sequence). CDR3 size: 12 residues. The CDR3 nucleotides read TGTGCCACCAGCAGAATAATTAGTACGCAGTATTTT. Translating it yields CATSRIISTQYF.

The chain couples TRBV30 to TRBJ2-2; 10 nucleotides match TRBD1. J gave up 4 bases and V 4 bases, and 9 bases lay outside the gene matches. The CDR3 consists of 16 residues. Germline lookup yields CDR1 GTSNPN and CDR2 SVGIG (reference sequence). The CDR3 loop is CAWITQRTGGTGELFF. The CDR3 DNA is TGTGCCTGGATAACCCAGAGGACAGGGGGCACCGGGGAGCTGTTTTTT.

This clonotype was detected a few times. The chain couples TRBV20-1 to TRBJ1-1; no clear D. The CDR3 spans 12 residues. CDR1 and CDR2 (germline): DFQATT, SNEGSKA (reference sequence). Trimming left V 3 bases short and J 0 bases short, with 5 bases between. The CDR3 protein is CSASALNTEAFF. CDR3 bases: TGCAGTGCTAGTGCATTGAACACTGAAGCTTTCTTT.

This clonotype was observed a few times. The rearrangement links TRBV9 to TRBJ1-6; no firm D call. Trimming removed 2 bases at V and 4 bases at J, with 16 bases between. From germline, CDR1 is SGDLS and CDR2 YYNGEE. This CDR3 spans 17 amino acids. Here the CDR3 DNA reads TGTGCCAGCAGCGTGAGGCCGTACACCGATTATAATTCACCCCTCCACTTT. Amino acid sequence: CASSVRPYTDYNSPLHF.